In this sample, the clone carrying this T cell receptor (beta chain) turned up once. Antigen specificity is unknown. The sample is drawn from a study of T cell repertoires in cytomegalovirus infection. Findings and caveats of the study: HLA-C-restricted TCR beta clonotypes specific for CMV led the ex vivo response.

V lost 1 base and J lost 7, with 11 bases in between. Germline V CDR1 and CDR2: GTSNPN, SVGIG (reference sequence). The CDR3 sequence is 13 residues long. Each CDR3 protein gets one entry after TCRdb re-called the reads with MiXCR. The sample holds 450,000 to 600,000 distinct CDR3 sequences; roughly a third are singletons and the top ten take roughly a sixth. J is TRBJ2-1 and V is TRBV30; tentative D call: TRBD2 (6 bases). The material sequenced was cultured PBMCs, taken from culture after CMV antigen stimulation. The sequence derives from a human donor in good health (CMV status not recorded). Some clones in this sample may be carry-over from other donors' samples. CDR3 coding DNA: TGTGCCTGGAGTGCGGGCGGGATTAATGAGCAGTTCTTC. As protein: CAWSAGGINEQFF.